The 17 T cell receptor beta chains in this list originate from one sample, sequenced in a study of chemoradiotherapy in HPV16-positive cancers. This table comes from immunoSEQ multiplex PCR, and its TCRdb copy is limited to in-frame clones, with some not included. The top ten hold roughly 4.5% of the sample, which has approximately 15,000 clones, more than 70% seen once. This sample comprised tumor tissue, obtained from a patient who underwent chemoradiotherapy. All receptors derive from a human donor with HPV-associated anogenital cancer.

The CDR3 DNA sequence: TGTGCCAGTAGGTATGGGGGGACAGGGCGCCACAATGAGCAGTTCTTC. It yields the protein CASRYGGTGRHNEQFF. The chain recombines TRBV19 with TRBJ2-1; 9 bases fit TRBD1. This CDR3 has 16 amino acids. The germline CDR1 and CDR2 sequences are LNHDA and SQIVND (reference sequence). Trimming at V came to 6 bases and at J to 5 bases, leaving 11 bases not matched to a gene.

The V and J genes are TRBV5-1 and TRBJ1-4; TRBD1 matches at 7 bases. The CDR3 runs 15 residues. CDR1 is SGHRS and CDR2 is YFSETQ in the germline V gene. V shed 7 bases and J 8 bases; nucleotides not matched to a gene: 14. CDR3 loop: CASRSGTDFWEKLFF. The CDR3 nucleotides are TGCGCCAGCCGGTCCGGGACAGACTTTTGGGAAAAACTGTTTTTT.

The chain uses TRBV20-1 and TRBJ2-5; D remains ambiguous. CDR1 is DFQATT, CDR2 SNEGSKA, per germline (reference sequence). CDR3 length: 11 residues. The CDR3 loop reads CSADHQETQYF. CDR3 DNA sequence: TGCAGCGCGGACCACCAAGAGACCCAGTACTTC.

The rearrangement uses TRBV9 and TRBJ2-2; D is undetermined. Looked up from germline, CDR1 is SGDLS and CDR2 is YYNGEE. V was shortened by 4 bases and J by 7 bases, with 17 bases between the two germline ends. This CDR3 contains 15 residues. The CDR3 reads CASSPRVQNDGELFF. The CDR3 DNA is TGTGCCAGCAGCCCCCGAGTACAGAATGACGGGGAGCTGTTTTTT.

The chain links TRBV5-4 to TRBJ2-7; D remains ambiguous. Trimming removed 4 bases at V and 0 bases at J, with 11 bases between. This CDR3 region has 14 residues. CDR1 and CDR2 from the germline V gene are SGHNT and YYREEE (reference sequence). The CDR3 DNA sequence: TGTGCCAGCAGCCATAGCCAGAGCTCCTACGAGCAGTACTTC. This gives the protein CASSHSQSSYEQYF.

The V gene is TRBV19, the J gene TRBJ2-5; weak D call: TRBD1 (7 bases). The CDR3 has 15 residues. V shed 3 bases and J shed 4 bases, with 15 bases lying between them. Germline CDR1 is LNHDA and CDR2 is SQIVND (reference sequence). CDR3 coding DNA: TGTGCCAGTAGTATCAGGAGGGGGCAGCGAGAGACCCAGTACTTC. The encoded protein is CASSIRRGQRETQYF.

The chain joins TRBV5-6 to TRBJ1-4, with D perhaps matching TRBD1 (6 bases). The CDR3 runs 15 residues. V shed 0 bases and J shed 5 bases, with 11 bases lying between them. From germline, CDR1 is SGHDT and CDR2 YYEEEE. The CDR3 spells CASSLVGQSNEKLFF. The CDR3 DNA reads TGTGCCAGCAGCTTGGTGGGACAATCGAATGAAAAACTGTTTTTT.

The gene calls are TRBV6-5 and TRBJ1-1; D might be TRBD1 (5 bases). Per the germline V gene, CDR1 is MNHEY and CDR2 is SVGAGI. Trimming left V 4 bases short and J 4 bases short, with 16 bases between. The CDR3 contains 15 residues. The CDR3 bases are TGTGCCAGCAGTTGGTCAGGGAGTCCGATCACTGAAGCTTTCTTT. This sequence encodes CASSWSGSPITEAFF.

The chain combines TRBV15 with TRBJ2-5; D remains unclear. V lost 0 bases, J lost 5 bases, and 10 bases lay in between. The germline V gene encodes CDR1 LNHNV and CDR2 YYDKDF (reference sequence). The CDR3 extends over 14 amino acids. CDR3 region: CATSRDGAWETQYF. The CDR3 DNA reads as TGTGCCACCAGCAGAGATGGTGCGTGGGAGACCCAGTACTTC.

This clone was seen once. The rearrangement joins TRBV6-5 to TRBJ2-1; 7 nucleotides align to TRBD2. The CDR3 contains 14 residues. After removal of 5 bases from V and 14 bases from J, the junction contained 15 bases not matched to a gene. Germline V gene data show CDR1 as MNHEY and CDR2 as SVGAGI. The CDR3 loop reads CASSPGGGVFQKFF. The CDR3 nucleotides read TGTGCCAGCAGTCCAGGCGGGGGAGTGTTTCAGAAGTTCTTC.

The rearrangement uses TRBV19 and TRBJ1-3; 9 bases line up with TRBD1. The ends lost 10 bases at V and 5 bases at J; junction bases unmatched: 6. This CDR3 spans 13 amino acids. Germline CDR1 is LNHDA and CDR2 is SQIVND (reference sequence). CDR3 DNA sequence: TGTGCCACCGCGACAGGGGGACGAAACACCATATATTTT. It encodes CATATGGRNTIYF.

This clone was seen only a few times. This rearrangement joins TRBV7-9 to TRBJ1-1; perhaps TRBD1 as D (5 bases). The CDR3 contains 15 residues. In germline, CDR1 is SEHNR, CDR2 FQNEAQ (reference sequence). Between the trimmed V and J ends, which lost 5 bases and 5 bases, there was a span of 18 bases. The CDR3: CASSLAQGRLTEAFF. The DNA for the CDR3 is TGTGCCAGCAGCCTGGCGCAGGGCCGGTTAACTGAAGCTTTCTTT.

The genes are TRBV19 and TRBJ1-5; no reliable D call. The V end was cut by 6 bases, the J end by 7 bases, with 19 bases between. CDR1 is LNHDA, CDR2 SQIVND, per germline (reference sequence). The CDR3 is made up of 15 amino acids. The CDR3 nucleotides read TGTGCCAGTAGGCCATGGGGAGGTCCCTACCAGCCCCAGCATTTT. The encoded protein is CASRPWGGPYQPQHF.

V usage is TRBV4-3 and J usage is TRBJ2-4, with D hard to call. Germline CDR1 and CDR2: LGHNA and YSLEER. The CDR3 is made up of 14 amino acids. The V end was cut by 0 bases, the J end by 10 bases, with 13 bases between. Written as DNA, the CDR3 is TGCGCCAGCAGCCAAGACACTGGGGTAGGGATTCAGTACTTC. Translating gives CASSQDTGVGIQYF.

CDR3: CASTFWREGETQYF. The CDR3 DNA reads as TGTGCCAGCACCTTCTGGAGGGAGGGAGAGACCCAGTACTTC. This chain links TRBV2 with TRBJ2-5; 7 bases match TRBD2. The trim removed 7 bases at V and 4 bases at J, leaving 9 bases unmatched. The CDR3 spans 14 residues. Germline V gives CDR1 SNHLY, CDR2 FYNNEI.

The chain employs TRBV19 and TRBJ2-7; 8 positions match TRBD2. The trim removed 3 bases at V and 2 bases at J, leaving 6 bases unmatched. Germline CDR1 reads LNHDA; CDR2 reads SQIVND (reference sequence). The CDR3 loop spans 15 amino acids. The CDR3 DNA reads TGTGCCAGTAGTATTTTTGGAGCGGGAGCCTACGAGCAGTACTTC. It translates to CASSIFGAGAYEQYF.

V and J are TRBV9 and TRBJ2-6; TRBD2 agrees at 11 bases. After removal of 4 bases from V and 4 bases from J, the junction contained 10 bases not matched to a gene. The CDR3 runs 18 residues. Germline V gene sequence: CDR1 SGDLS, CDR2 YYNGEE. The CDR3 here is CASSILAGVSLGANVLTF. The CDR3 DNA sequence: TGTGCCAGCAGCATACTAGCGGGAGTCTCTCTCGGGGCCAACGTCCTGACTTTC.